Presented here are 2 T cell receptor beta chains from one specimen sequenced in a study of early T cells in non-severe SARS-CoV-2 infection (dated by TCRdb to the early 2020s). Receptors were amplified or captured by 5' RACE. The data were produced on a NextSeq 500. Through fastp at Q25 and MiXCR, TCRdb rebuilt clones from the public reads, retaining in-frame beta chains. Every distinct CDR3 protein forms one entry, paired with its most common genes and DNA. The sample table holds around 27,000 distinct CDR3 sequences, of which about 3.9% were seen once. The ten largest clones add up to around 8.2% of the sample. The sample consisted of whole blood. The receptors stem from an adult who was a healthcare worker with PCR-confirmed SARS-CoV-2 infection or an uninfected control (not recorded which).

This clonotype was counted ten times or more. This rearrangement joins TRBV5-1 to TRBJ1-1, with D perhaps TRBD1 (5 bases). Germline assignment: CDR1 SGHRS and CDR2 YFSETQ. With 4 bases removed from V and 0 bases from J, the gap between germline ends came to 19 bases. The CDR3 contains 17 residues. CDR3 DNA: TGCGCCAGCAGCGCCGGACCGAAGGGGAGGGTGAACACTGAAGCTTTCTTT. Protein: CASSAGPKGRVNTEAFF.

The CDR3 DNA is TGTGCCAGCATGGGGAGGGGCTCGAACACCGGGGAGCTGTTTTTT. Its translation is CASMGRGSNTGELFF. This rearrangement joins TRBV6-6 to TRBJ2-2, with TRBD2 matching 7 bases. The ends lost 7 bases at V and 0 bases at J; junction bases unmatched: 5. The CDR3 length is 15 residues. Germline V gives CDR1 MNHNY, CDR2 SVGAGI (reference sequence).